Each of the 8 T cell receptor beta chains below was sequenced from the same sample in a study. TCRdb re-called the 5' RACE reads with MiXCR, one entry per CDR3 protein. The sample has about 62,000 distinct CDR3 sequences; around 30% are singletons. Material: tumor-infiltrating naive CD4+ T cells sorted from the breast tumor. Subset: naive CD4+ T cells, CD4+CD45RA+CD25-. These receptors originate from a female donor with breast cancer.

This clonotype was detected a few times. The chain employs TRBV29-1 and TRBJ2-1; D not certain. This CDR3 contains 12 residues. Trimming removed 3 bases from V and 4 bases from J, with 7 bases in between. Per the germline V gene, CDR1 is SQVTM and CDR2 is ANQGSEA. CDR3 bases: TGCAGCGTTGATAAACGGTACAATGAGCAGTTCTTC. The encoded protein is CSVDKRYNEQFF.

The rearrangement joins TRBV2 to TRBJ2-7; D unresolved. Trimming cost V 7 bases and J 6 bases, with 10 bases left between them. The CDR3 has 11 residues. Germline V gene lookup returns CDR1 SNHLY and CDR2 FYNNEI. CDR3 in DNA: TGTGCCAGCAAAAGTTCTGGCGAGCAGTACTTC. Protein: CASKSSGEQYF.

The chain employs TRBV5-6 and TRBJ2-3, with TRBD1 matching 8 bases. CDR3 size: 16 residues. Germline loops: CDR1 SGHDT, CDR2 YYEEEE. V gave up 4 bases and J gave up 0 bases; unmatched junction bases: 7. CDR3 residues: CASSAYQGASTDTQYF. CDR3 bases: TGTGCCAGCAGCGCATACCAGGGGGCAAGCACAGATACGCAGTATTTT.

The CDR3, as DNA: TGCAGTGCTAGGACAGGGGGCGGGTTGGCTTTCTTT. Residues: CSARTGGGLAFF. The chain couples TRBV20-1 to TRBJ1-1, with 10 bases identical to TRBD1. The germline gives CDR1 DFQATT, CDR2 SNEGSKA (reference sequence). The length of the CDR3 is 12 residues. Germline trimming cut 3 bases from V and 11 bases from J; bases unmatched to any gene: 6.

The J gene is TRBJ2-7, the V gene TRBV6-2 or TRBV6-3; TRBD1 or TRBD2 may be the D gene (5 bases each). Trimming left V 3 bases short and J 2 bases short, with 14 bases between. The CDR3 consists of 15 residues. Germline CDR1 and CDR2: MNHEY and SVGEGT. CDR3 in amino acids: CASSYQRQGAYEQYF. CDR3 in DNA: TGTGCCAGCAGTTATCAAAGGCAGGGAGCCTACGAGCAGTACTTC.

The chain has TRBV20-1 and TRBJ2-7, with D unresolved. The CDR3 length is 12 residues. Germline V CDR1 and CDR2: DFQATT, SNEGSKA (reference sequence). V dropped 2 bases and J dropped 3 bases, with 8 bases sitting between them. Here the CDR3 reads CSARNDLYEQYF. The CDR3 region has the DNA TGCAGTGCTAGAAACGACCTCTACGAGCAGTACTTC.

The chain carries TRBV29-1 and TRBJ2-5; TRBD1 might be the D (6 bases). This CDR3 is built from 12 residues. V lost 7 bases, J lost 5 bases, and 14 bases lay in between. CDR1 is SQVTM, CDR2 ANQGSEA, per germline. CDR3 coding DNA: TGCAGCGGAGGGACATCCCAGGAGACCCAGTACTTC. This encodes CSGGTSQETQYF. Using reference TRBV29-1 and TRBJ2-5 for the parts outside the CDR3, the full variable domain is SAVISQKPSRDICQRGTSLTIQCQVDSQVTMMFWYRQQPGQSLTLIATANQGSEATYESGFVIDKFPISRPNLTFSTLTVSNMSPEDSSIYLCSGGTSQETQYFGPGTRLLVL.

The table lists this clonotype with a few counts. The chain links TRBV5-4 to TRBJ2-5, with a tentative D call TRBD1 (6 bases). V lost 1 base and J 10 bases, leaving 14 bases between the germline ends. CDR3 size: 13 residues. The germline CDR1 and CDR2 sequences are SGHNT and YYREEE (reference sequence). CDR3 sequence: CASSLTGLGGQYF. DNA for the CDR3: TGTGCCAGCAGCTTGACAGGGTTAGGTGGCCAGTACTTC.